The clone carrying this T cell receptor beta chain was observed a single time. In the authors' workflow: Estimation of nucleated cell counts relied on the amplification of reference gene primers. Profiling relied on immunoSEQ multiplex PCR, and the TCRdb table lists in-frame clones only, not all of them. That table furnishes V, J and clone size, whereas the DNA furnished D and trimming. Of roughly 100,000 clones listed, roughly 86% are singletons. This CDR3 contains 12 residues. From germline, CDR1 is SEHNR and CDR2 FQNEAQ (reference sequence). Trimming left V 1 base short and J 13 bases short, with 8 bases between. This entry comes from a study of blood T cell repertoires in COVID-19. Study-level information: Sites across the United States, Italy and Spain contributed samples from acute and convalescent COVID-19. From T cells, B-cell-depleted T cells, or PBMCs came the material, which was cDNA or gDNA.

Sequencing was done on a sample of peripheral blood. The receptor comes from a middle-aged man with active or convalescent COVID-19. V and J are TRBV7-9 and TRBJ1-6; tentatively, D is TRBD1 (5 bases). The CDR3 sequence is CASSLGTSPLHF. CDR3 sequence (DNA): TGTGCCAGCAGCTTAGGGACATCCCCCCTCCACTTT.